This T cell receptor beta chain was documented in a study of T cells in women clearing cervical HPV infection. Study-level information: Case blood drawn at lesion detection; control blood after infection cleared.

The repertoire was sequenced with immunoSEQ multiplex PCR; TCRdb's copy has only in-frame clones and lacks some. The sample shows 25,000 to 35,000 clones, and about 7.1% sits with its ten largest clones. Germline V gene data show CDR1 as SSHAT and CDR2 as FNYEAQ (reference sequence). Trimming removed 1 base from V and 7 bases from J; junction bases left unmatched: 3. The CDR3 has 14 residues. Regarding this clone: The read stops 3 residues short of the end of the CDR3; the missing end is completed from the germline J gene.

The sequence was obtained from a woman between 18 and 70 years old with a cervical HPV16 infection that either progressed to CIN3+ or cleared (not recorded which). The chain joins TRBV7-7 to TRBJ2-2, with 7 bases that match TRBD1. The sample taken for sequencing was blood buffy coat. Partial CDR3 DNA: TGTGCCAGCAGCTTAGGACAGGGAGTCGGGGAG. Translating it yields CASSLGQGVGE. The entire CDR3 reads CASSLGQGVGELFF.